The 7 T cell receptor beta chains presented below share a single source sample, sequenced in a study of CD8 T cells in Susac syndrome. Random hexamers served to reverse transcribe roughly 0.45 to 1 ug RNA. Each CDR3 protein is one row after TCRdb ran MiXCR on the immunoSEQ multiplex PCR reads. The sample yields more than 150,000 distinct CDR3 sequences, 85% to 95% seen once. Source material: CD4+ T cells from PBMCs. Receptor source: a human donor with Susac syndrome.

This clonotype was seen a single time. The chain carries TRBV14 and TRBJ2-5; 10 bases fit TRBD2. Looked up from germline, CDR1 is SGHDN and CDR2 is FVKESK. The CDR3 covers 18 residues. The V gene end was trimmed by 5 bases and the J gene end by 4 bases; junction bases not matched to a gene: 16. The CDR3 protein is CASSEPASSSGRRETQYF. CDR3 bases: TGTGCCAGCAGCGAGCCCGCCTCTTCTAGCGGGAGACGAGAGACCCAGTACTTC.

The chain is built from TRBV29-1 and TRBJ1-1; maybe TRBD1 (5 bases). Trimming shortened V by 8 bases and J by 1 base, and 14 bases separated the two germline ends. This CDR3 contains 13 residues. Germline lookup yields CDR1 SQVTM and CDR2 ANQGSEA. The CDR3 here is CSTHPGGNTEAFF. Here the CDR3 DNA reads TGCAGCACTCACCCGGGGGGGAACACTGAAGCTTTCTTT.

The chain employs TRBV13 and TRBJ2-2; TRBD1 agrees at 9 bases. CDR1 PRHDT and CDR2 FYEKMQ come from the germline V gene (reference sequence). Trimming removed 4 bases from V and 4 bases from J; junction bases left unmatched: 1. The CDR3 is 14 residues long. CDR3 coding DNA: TGTGCCAGCAGCTCGGACAGGGGCACCGGGGAGCTGTTTTTT. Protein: CASSSDRGTGELFF.

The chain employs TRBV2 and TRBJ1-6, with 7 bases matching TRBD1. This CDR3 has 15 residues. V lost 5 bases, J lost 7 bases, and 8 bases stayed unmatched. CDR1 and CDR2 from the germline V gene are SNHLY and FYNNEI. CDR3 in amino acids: CASSSTGDSNSPLHF. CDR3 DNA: TGTGCCAGCAGTAGTACAGGGGATTCGAATTCACCCCTCCACTTT.

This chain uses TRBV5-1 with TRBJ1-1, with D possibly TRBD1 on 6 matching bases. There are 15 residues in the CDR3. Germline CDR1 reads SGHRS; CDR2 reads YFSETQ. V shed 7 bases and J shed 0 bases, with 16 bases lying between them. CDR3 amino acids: CASCVQGGVNTEAFF. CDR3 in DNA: TGCGCCAGCTGCGTACAGGGAGGGGTGAACACTGAAGCTTTCTTT.

CDR3 nucleotide sequence: TGCAGCGCCTGCAGGGAAGGGGACACTGAAGCTTTCTTT. It encodes CSACREGDTEAFF. The J gene is TRBJ1-1, the V gene TRBV29-1, with D maybe TRBD1 (5 bases). The CDR3 is made up of 13 amino acids. Looked up from germline, CDR1 is SQVTM and CDR2 is ANQGSEA. The V end lost 7 bases, the J end lost 3 bases, and 15 bases lay between the germline ends.

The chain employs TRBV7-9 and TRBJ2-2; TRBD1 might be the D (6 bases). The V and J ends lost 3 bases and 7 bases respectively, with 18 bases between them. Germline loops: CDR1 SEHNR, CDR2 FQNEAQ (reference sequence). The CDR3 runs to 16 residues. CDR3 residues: CASSFHRQASGGELFF. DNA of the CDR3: TGTGCCAGCAGCTTCCACAGACAGGCCTCGGGCGGGGAGCTGTTTTTT. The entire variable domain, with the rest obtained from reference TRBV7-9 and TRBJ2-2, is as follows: DTGVSQNPRHKITKRGQNVTFRCDPISEHNRLYWYRQTLGQGPEFLTYFQNEAQLEKSRLLSDRFSAERPKGSFSTLEIQRTEQGDSAMYLCASSFHRQASGGELFFGEGSRLTVL.